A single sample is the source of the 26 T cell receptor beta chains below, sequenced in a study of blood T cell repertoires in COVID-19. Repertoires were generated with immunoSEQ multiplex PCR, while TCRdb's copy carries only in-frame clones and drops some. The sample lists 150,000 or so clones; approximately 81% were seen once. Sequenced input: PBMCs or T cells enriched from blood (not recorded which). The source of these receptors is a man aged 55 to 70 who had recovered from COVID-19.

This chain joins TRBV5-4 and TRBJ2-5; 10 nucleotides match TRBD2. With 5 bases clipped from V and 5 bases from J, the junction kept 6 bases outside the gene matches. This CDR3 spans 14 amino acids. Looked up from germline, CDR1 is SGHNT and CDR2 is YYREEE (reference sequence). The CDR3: CASRLAGVSETQYF. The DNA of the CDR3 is TGTGCCAGCAGGCTAGCGGGAGTTAGTGAGACCCAGTACTTC. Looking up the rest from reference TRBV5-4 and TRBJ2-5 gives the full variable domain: ETGVTQSPTHLIKTRGQQVTLRCSSQSGHNTVSWYQQALGQGPQFIFQYYREEENGRGNFPPRFSGLQFPNYSSELNVNALELDDSALYLCASRLAGVSETQYFGPGTRLLVL.

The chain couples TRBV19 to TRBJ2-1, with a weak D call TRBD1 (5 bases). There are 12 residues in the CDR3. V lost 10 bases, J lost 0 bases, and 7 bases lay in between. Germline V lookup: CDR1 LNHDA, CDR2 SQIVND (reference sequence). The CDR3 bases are TGTGCCACAGGGTCCTCCTACAATGAGCAGTTCTTC. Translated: CATGSSYNEQFF.

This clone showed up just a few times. The CDR3, as DNA: TGTGCCATCAGTGAGGGACCTTTAGGGGGCACTGAAGCTTTCTTT. As protein: CAISEGPLGGTEAFF. This chain connects TRBV10-3 to TRBJ1-1; D might be TRBD1 (6 bases). The CDR3 extends over 15 amino acids. In germline, CDR1 is ENHRY, CDR2 SYGVKD. V dropped 2 bases and J dropped 4 bases, with 14 bases sitting between them.

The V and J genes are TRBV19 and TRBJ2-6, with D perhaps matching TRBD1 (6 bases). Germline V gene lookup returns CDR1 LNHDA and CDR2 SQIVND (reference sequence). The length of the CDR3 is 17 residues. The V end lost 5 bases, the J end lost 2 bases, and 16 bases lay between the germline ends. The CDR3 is CASSPRQASTGANVLTF. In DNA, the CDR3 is TGTGCCAGTAGTCCTAGACAGGCCAGTACTGGGGCCAACGTCCTGACTTTC.

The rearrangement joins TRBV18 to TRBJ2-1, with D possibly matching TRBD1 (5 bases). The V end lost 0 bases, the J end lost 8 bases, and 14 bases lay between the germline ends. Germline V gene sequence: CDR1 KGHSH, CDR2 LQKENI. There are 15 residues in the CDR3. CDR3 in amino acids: CASSPPGGLQDEQFF. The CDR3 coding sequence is TGTGCCAGCTCACCACCGGGCGGCCTACAGGATGAGCAGTTCTTC. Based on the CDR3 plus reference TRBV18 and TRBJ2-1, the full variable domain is NAGVMQNPRHLVRRRGQEARLRCSPMKGHSHVYWYRQLPEEGLKFMVYLQKENIIDESGMPKERFSAEFPKEGPSILRIQQVVRGDSAAYFCASSPPGGLQDEQFFGPGTRLTVL.

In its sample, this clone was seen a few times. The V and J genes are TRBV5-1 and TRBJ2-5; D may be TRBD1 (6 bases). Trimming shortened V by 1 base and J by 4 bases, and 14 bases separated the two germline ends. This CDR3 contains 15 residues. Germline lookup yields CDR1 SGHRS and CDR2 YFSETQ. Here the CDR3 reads CASSLFGGAGETQYF. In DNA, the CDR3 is TGCGCCAGCAGCTTGTTTGGGGGCGCAGGAGAGACCCAGTACTTC.

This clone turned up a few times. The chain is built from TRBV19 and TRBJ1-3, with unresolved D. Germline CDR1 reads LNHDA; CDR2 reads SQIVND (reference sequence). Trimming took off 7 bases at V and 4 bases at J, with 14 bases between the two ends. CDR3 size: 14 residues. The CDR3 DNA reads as TGTGCCAGTAAGGCCGAGCGGAAGGGAAACACCATATATTTT. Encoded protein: CASKAERKGNTIYF.

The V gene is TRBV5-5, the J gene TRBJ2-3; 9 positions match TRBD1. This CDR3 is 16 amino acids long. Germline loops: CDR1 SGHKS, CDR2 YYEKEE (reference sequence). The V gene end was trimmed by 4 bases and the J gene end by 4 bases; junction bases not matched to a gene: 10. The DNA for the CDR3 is TGTGCCAGCAGCCCGACCGGGACAGGGAGGGCAGATACGCAGTATTTT. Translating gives CASSPTGTGRADTQYF.

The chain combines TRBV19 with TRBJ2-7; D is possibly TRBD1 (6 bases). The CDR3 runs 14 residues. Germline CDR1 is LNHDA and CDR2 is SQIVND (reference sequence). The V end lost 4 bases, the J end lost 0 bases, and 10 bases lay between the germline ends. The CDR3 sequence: CASSTVGGSYEQYF. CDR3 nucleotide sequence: TGTGCCAGTAGTACGGTAGGGGGCTCCTACGAGCAGTACTTC.

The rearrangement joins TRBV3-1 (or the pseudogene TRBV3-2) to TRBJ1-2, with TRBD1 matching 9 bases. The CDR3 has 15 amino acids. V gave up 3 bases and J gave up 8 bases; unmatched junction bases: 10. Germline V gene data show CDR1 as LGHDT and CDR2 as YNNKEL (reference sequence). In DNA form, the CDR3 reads TGTGCCAGCAGCCAGGGACAGGGTTTCGAGCACGGCTACACCTTC. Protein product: CASSQGQGFEHGYTF.

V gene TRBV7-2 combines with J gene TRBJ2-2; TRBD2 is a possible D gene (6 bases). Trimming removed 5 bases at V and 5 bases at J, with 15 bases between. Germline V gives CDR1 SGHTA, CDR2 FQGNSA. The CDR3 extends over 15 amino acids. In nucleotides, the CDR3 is TGTGCCAGCAGCCGCGAACTAGCCTTGACCGGGGAGCTGTTTTTT. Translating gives CASSRELALTGELFF.

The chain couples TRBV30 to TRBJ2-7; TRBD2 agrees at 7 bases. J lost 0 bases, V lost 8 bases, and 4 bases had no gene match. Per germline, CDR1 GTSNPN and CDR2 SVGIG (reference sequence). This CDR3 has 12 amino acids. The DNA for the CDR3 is TGTGCCGCGGGGGAACACTCCTACGAGCAGTACTTC. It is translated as CAAGEHSYEQYF.

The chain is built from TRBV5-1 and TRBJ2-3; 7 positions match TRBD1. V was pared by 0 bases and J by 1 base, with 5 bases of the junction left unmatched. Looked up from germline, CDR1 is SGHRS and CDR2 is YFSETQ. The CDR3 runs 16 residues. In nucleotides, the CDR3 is TGCGCCAGCAGCTTGGGACAGGGTCTGGGCACAGATACGCAGTATTTT. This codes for CASSLGQGLGTDTQYF.

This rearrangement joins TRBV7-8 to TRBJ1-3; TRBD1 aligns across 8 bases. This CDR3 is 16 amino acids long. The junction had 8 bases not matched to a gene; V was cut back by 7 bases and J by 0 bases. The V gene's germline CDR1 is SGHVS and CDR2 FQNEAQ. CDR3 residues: CASNGQGADSGNTIYF. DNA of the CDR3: TGTGCCAGCAACGGACAGGGTGCCGACTCTGGAAACACCATATATTTT.

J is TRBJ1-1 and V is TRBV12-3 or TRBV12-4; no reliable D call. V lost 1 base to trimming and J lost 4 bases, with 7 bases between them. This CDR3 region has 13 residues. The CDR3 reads CASSLEAGTEAFF. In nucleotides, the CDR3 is TGTGCCAGCAGTTTAGAGGCAGGCACTGAAGCTTTCTTT.

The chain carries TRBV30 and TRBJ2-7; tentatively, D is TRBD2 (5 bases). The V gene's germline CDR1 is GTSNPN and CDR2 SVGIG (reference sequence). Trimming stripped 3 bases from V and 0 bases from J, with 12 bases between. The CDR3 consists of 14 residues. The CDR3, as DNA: TGTGCCTGGAGGGCCCGGGGTTACTCCTACGAGCAGTACTTC. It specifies CAWRARGYSYEQYF.

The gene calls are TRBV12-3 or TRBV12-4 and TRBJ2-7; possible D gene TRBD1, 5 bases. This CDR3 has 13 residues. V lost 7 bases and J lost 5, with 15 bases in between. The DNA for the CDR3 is TGTGCCAGCAAGGCAGGGCCCCTCCACGAGCAGTACTTC. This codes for CASKAGPLHEQYF.

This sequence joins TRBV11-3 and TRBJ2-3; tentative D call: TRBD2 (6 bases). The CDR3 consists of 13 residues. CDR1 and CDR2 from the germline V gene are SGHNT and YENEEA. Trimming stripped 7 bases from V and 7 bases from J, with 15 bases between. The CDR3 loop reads CASKNPGENTQYF. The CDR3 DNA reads TGTGCCAGCAAGAATCCGGGGGAAAATACGCAGTATTTT.

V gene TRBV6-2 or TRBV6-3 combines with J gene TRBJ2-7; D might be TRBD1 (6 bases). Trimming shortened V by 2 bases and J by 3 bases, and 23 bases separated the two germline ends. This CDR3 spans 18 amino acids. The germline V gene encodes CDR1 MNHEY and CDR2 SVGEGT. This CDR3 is CASSYPTETGRADYEQYF. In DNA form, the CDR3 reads TGTGCCAGCAGTTACCCCACCGAGACAGGCCGGGCAGACTACGAGCAGTACTTC.

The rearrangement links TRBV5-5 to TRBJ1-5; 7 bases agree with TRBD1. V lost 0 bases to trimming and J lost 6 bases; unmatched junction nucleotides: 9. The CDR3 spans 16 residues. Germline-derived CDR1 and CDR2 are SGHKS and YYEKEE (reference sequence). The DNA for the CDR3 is TGTGCCAGCAGCTTGGCCCAGGCAGGGGGTGGTCAGCCCCAGCATTTT. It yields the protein CASSLAQAGGGQPQHF.

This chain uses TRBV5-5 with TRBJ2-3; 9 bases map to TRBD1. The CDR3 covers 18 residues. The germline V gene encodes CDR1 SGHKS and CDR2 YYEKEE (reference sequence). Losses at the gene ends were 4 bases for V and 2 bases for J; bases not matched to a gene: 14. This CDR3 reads CASSRLHRDRVTTDTQYF. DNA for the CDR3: TGTGCCAGCAGCCGCTTACACAGGGACAGGGTCACCACAGATACGCAGTATTTT.

CDR3 nucleotide sequence: TGTGCCACCATTCCGTTGACCGAGCGCGTGACCCCCCCTTCTAACTATGGCTACACCTTC. Encoded protein: CATIPLTERVTPPSNYGYTF. The rearrangement links TRBV24-1 to TRBJ1-2; D not resolved. Trimming removed 8 bases at V and 0 bases at J, with 30 bases between. This CDR3 is 20 amino acids long. The V gene's germline CDR1 is KGHDR and CDR2 SFDVKD.

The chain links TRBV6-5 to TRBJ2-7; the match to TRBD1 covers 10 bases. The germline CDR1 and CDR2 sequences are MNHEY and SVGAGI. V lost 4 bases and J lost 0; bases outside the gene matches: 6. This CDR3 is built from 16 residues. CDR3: CASSWDRGPSSYEQYF. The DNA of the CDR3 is TGTGCCAGCAGTTGGGACAGGGGTCCAAGCTCCTACGAGCAGTACTTC.

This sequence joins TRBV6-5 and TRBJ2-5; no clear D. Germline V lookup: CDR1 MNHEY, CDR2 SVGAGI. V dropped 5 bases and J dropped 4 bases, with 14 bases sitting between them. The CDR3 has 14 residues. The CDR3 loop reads CASSTRTAPETQYF. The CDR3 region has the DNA TGTGCCAGCAGTACCCGAACTGCCCCAGAGACCCAGTACTTC.

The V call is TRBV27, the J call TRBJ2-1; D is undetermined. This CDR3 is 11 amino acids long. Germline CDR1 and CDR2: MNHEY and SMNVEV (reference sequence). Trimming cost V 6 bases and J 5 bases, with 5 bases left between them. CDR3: CASRRDNEQFF. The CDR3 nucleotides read TGTGCCAGCAGACGGGACAATGAGCAGTTCTTC.

CDR3 in amino acids: CSVGRAGSEAFF. DNA for the CDR3: TGCAGCGTTGGGAGGGCGGGCTCTGAAGCTTTCTTT. The chain combines TRBV29-1 with TRBJ1-1; D call uncertain. CDR1 and CDR2 (germline): SQVTM, ANQGSEA. The V and J ends lost 4 bases and 6 bases respectively, with 12 bases between them. CDR3 length equals 12 residues.